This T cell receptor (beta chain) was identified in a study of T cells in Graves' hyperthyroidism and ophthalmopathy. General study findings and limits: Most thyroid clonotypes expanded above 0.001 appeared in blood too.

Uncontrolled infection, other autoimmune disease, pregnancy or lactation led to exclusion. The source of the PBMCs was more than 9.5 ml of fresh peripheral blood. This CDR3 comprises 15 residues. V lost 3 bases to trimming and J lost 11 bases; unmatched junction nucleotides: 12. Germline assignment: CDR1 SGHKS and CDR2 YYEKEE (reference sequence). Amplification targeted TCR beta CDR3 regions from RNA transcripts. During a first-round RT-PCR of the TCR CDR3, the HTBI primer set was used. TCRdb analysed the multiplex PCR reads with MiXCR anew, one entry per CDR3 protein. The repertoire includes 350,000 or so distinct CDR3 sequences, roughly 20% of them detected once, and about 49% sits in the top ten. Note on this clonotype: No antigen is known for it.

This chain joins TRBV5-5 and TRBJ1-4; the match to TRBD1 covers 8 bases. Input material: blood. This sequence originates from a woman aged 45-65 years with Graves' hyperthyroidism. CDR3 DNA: TGTGCCAGCAGCTCACTCTCGGACAGGGTGGGGAAACTGTTTTTT. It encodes CASSSLSDRVGKLFF.